The TCR beta chain described here comes from a study of blood T cell repertoires in COVID-19. Overall study: Sites in the United States, Italy and Spain provided acute and convalescent COVID-19 samples.

This table comes from immunoSEQ multiplex PCR, and its TCRdb copy is limited to in-frame clones, with some not included. There are approximately 160,000 clones in the sample; approximately 84% occur only once, and more than 7.5% lies in the top ten. The V gene lost 6 bases and the J gene lost 2 bases, with 11 bases spanning the gap. The CDR3 contains 13 residues. Germline values: CDR1 MNHEY, CDR2 SVGAGI. The sample was peripheral blood. The receptor's source is a man in his forties who had recovered from COVID-19. The rearrangement joins TRBV6-5 to TRBJ2-7, with unresolved D. DNA for the CDR3: TGTGCCAGCAGCCCAGAATCCCCCTACGAGCAGTACTTC. It yields the protein CASSPESPYEQYF.